The rows below give T cell receptor beta chains drawn from one sample of a study of blood T cell repertoires in COVID-19. The assay was immunoSEQ multiplex PCR, and TCRdb's table has in-frame clones only and misses some. The repertoire holds over 250,000 clones, with about 80% as singletons. The sequencing input was peripheral blood. These receptor sequences come from a woman aged 50 to 60 who had recovered from COVID-19. CDR3s include the opening cysteine and the closing phenylalanine or tryptophan. A D gene is named only where the DNA matches it firmly. A clone size is listed for some rows: how often the clone was seen (once, few, many), or a class if it is expanded.

D,V,size,J,DNA,CDR3
.,TRBV18,once,TRBJ1-6,TGTGCCAGCTCACCAAGTGACACCCGTTCACCCCTCCACTTT,CASSPSDTRSPLHF
.,TRBV19,.,TRBJ2-1,TGTGCCAGTAGCCGGGACTCGTACAATGAGCAGTTCTTC,CASSRDSYNEQFF
.,TRBV6-5,.,TRBJ1-2,TGTGCCAGCATCCGGACAGCAGCTAACTATGGCTACACCTTC,CASIRTAANYGYTF
.,TRBV4-2,.,TRBJ2-1,TGTGCCAGCAGCCAACCGACAGTTTTGGACGATGAAGGTGCCTACAATGAGCAGTTCTTC,CASSQPTVLDDEGAYNEQFF
.,TRBV21-1,.,TRBJ2-2,TGTGCCAGGCGGCCACAGAACACCGGGGAGCTGTTTTTT,CARRPQNTGELFF
.,TRBV5-1,.,TRBJ2-5,TGCGCCAGCAGCCCAGCTGGCGGTACGGAGACCCAGTACTTC,CASSPAGGTETQYF
TRBD2,TRBV19,.,TRBJ2-1,TGTGCCAGTAGTAAGGGACTAGCGGGAGGGGTGGAGCAGTTCTTC,CASSKGLAGGVEQFF
TRBD1,TRBV19,once,TRBJ2-5,TGTGCCAGTAGTGCTGGGACAGGGATGTGGACTAGGCCCCTGCAAGAGACCCAGTACTTC,CASSAGTGMWTRPLQETQYF
.,TRBV5-1,.,TRBJ2-2,TGCGCCAGCAGCTCATCAAATTATCCTAACGGGGAGCTGTTTTTT,CASSSSNYPNGELFF
.,TRBV7-9,.,TRBJ2-7,TGTGCCAGCAGCTTAGGGGCCCCGGCTGGCTACGAGCAGTACTTC,CASSLGAPAGYEQYF
.,TRBV7-9,.,TRBJ2-2,TGTGCCAGCAGCTTAGTAGCTAGCACCGGGGAGCTGTTTTTT,CASSLVASTGELFF
TRBD2,TRBV19,.,TRBJ2-3,TGTGCCAGTAGGGACCACGGGACTAGCGGGTCAGATACGCAGTATTTT,CASRDHGTSGSDTQYF
.,TRBV2,.,TRBJ1-1,TGTGCCAGCCGGTACGGGGGGTCAGGGGACACTGAAGCTTTCTTT,CASRYGGSGDTEAFF
.,TRBV30,.,TRBJ2-3,TGTGCCTGGAGCGTCGGTGATACGCAGTATTTT,CAWSVGDTQYF
TRBD1,TRBV7-2,once,TRBJ1-2,TGTGCCAGCAGCCCCGGGACAGGGTTTAACTATGGCTACACCTTC,CASSPGTGFNYGYTF
TRBD2,TRBV9,once,TRBJ2-7,TGTGCCAGCAGCCCGGCCCTAGCGGGGGGCTACGAGCAGTACTTC,CASSPALAGGYEQYF
.,TRBV7-2,.,TRBJ2-7,TGTGCCAGCAGCTTCGGCAGGGCTTCCTACGAGCAGTACTTC,CASSFGRASYEQYF
.,TRBV24-1,.,TRBJ2-5,TGTGCCACCAGCCTGAAGGGCGAGGGCCTCCAAGAGACCCAGTACTTC,CATSLKGEGLQETQYF
.,TRBV25-1,.,TRBJ2-3,TGTGCCAGCAGTAGCTACAGGGCTGCAGATACGCAGTATTTT,CASSSYRAADTQYF
.,TRBV3-1/TRBV3-2,.,TRBJ1-5,TGTGCCAGCAGCCAAGGGTTCTCGGGGGGGAATCAGCCCCAGCATTTT,CASSQGFSGGNQPQHF
.,TRBV12-3/TRBV12-4,.,TRBJ1-2,TGTGCCAGCAGTTTAAACTTCGGTGGCTACACCTTC,CASSLNFGGYTF
.,TRBV14,.,TRBJ2-5,TGTGCCAGCAGCCAAGCAGGGAACCAAGAGACCCAGTACTTC,CASSQAGNQETQYF
TRBD2,TRBV30,.,TRBJ2-2,TGTGCCTGGAGTGTAGCGGGGGGGCACACCGGGGAGCTGTTTTTT,CAWSVAGGHTGELFF
.,TRBV4-1,.,TRBJ2-5,TGCGCCAGCAGCCAAGAGTTCAGGGTTGAAAAGACCCAGTACTTC,CASSQEFRVEKTQYF
TRBD1,TRBV7-2,.,TRBJ1-5,TGTGCCAGCAGCTTAGCGGTCGGACAGGGCCTTCAGCCCCAGCATTTT,CASSLAVGQGLQPQHF
TRBD2,TRBV4-3,.,TRBJ2-3,TGCGCCAGCAGCCAAGATGCCCAAGCGGGAGGTGGGACAGATACGCAGTATTTT,CASSQDAQAGGGTDTQYF
.,TRBV6-6,.,TRBJ1-5,TGTGCCAGCAAAGACGCAGGGCCTGTTCAGCCCCAGCATTTT,CASKDAGPVQPQHF
.,TRBV5-4,.,TRBJ2-3,TGTGCCAGCAGCTTCCAAGGGGCGGATACGCAGTATTTT,CASSFQGADTQYF
.,TRBV7-6,.,TRBJ2-2,TGTGCCAGCAGTCCAAGGGAGAACGGGGAGCTGTTTTTT,CASSPRENGELFF
TRBD1,TRBV18,.,TRBJ1-6,TGTGCCAGCTCACCGGGACAGGGGATGGGAGAGAATTCACCCCTCCACTTT,CASSPGQGMGENSPLHF
.,TRBV5-1,.,TRBJ1-4,TGCGCCAGCAGCTGGAGCCAGCCAACTAATGAAAAACTGTTTTTT,CASSWSQPTNEKLFF
.,TRBV4-1,.,TRBJ1-1,TGCGCCAGCAGCCCTGGGGACACTATGAACACTGAAGCTTTCTTT,CASSPGDTMNTEAFF
TRBD2,TRBV13,.,TRBJ2-1,TGTGCCAGCAGGATCAGGACTAGCGGGATTTATGAGCAGTTCTTC,CASRIRTSGIYEQFF
.,TRBV24-1,.,TRBJ1-3,TGTGCCACCAGTGATCCGGACAGTGGAAACACCATATATTTT,CATSDPDSGNTIYF
.,TRBV3-1/TRBV3-2,.,TRBJ2-4,TGTGCCAGCAGCCAAGATGGTGGGGCGGGGTCCAAAAACATTCAGTACTTC,CASSQDGGAGSKNIQYF
.,TRBV27,.,TRBJ1-1,TGTGCCAGCAGTTCCCTGGTGGCAGGATTGAACACTGAAGCTTTCTTT,CASSSLVAGLNTEAFF
.,TRBV28,.,TRBJ2-5,TGTGCCAGCAGTTTCAGGTCCTCCGGATCAACCCAGTACTTC,CASSFRSSGSTQYF
TRBD1,TRBV5-4,.,TRBJ2-2,TGTGCCAGCAGCCCTGGACAGGGGGCTTATAACACCGGGGAGCTGTTTTTT,CASSPGQGAYNTGELFF
.,TRBV14,.,TRBJ1-6,TGTGCCAGCAGCCCGGAAACAGGGTGGGATTCACCCCTCCACTTT,CASSPETGWDSPLHF
.,TRBV6-2/TRBV6-3,.,TRBJ2-6,TGTGCCAGCAGTTACGCCGGTTCTGGGGCCAACGTCCTGACTTTC,CASSYAGSGANVLTF
TRBD2,TRBV27,.,TRBJ2-1,TGTGCCAGCAGTTTGATTCTAGCGGGAGCTGGAAATGAGCAGTTCTTC,CASSLILAGAGNEQFF
TRBD1,TRBV14,.,TRBJ2-4,TGTGCCAGCAGCCCTACAGGGGGCGCGACCAAAAACATTCAGTACTTC,CASSPTGGATKNIQYF
TRBD1,TRBV30,once,TRBJ1-5,TGTGCCTGGAGTTGGCCCGGGACAGGGAAAAATCAGCCCCAGCATTTT,CAWSWPGTGKNQPQHF
.,TRBV7-8,.,TRBJ1-2,TGTGCCAGCAGCCCTCCCGGCAGGGCGATTGGCTACACCTTC,CASSPPGRAIGYTF
.,TRBV7-9,.,TRBJ2-4,TGTGCCAGCAGCAATCAAGCCATACTAGCCAAAAACATTCAGTACTTC,CASSNQAILAKNIQYF
TRBD1,TRBV18,.,TRBJ1-2,TGTGCCAGCTCACCACCGGGACAGGGTGATAGAGGTGGCTACACCTTC,CASSPPGQGDRGGYTF
TRBD1,TRBV11-2,.,TRBJ2-5,TGTGCCAGCAGCGCTACAGGGGGCGGAGAGACCCAGTACTTC,CASSATGGGETQYF
.,TRBV5-1,.,TRBJ1-1,TGCGCCAGCAGCCCATTTGGGGCAGGGCAGGGTCCTGAAGCTTTCTTT,CASSPFGAGQGPEAFF
.,TRBV6-2/TRBV6-3,.,TRBJ2-3,TGTGCCAGCAGTTACGGAGGGCTCACGACGTATTTT,CASSYGGLTTYF
.,TRBV19,.,TRBJ2-1,TGTGCCAGTAGTTCTTACAATGAGCAGTTCTTC,CASSSYNEQFF
TRBD1,TRBV4-2,.,TRBJ1-5,TGTGCCAGCAGCCAAGATTCCGCAGGGGGAAATCAGCCCCAGCATTTT,CASSQDSAGGNQPQHF
.,TRBV18,.,TRBJ1-1,TGTGCCAGCTCACCAACTAAAGGACAGAACACTGAAGCTTTCTTT,CASSPTKGQNTEAFF
TRBD2,TRBV11-2,.,TRBJ2-5,TGTGCCAGCAGCTCAGAGGTAGCGGGGGACCAAGAGACCCAGTACTTC,CASSSEVAGDQETQYF
.,TRBV6-5,.,TRBJ2-1,TGTGCCAGCAGTTCCCCCCGGGCCTACAATGAGCAGTTCTTC,CASSSPRAYNEQFF